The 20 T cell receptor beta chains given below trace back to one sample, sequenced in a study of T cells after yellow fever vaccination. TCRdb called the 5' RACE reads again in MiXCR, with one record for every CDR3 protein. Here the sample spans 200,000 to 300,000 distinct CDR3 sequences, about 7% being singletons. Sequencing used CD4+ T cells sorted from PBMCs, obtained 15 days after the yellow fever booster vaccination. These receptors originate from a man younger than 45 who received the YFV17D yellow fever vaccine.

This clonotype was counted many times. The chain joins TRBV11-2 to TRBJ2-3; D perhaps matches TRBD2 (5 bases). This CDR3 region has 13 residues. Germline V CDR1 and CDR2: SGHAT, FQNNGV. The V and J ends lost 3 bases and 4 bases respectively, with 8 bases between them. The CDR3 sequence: CASSFTAADTQYF. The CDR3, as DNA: TGTGCCAGCAGCTTTACAGCGGCAGATACGCAGTATTTT.

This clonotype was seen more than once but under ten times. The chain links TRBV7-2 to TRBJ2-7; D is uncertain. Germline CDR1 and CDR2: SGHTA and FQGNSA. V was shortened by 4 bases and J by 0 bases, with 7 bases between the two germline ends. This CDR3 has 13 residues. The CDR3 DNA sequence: TGTGCCAGCAGCTCGCCCCTCTCCTACGAGCAGTACTTC. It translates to CASSSPLSYEQYF.

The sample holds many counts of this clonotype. The CDR3 loop reads CASSSGLVSGANVLTF. The CDR3 nucleotides are TGTGCCAGCAGTAGCGGGCTGGTCTCTGGGGCCAACGTCCTGACTTTC. The J gene is TRBJ2-6, the V gene TRBV12-3 or TRBV12-4; possibly TRBD2 for D (6 bases). V dropped 5 bases and J dropped 0 bases, with 11 bases sitting between them. CDR3 length: 16 amino acids.

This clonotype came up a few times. CDR3 sequence reads: CSAESSPTGELFF. The CDR3 DNA is TGCAGTGCGGAATCGAGCCCCACCGGGGAGCTGTTTTTT. This chain uses TRBV20-1 with TRBJ2-2; D is undetermined. CDR1 and CDR2 (germline): DFQATT, SNEGSKA (reference sequence). This CDR3 comprises 13 residues. The V end lost 6 bases, the J end lost 4 bases, and 12 bases lay between the germline ends.

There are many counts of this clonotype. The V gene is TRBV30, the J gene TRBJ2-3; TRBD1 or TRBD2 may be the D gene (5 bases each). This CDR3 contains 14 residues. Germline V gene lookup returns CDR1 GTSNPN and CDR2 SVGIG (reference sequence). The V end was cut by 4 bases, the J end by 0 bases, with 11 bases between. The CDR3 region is CAWNPGASTDTQYF. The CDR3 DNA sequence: TGTGCCTGGAACCCCGGGGCTAGCACAGATACGCAGTATTTT.

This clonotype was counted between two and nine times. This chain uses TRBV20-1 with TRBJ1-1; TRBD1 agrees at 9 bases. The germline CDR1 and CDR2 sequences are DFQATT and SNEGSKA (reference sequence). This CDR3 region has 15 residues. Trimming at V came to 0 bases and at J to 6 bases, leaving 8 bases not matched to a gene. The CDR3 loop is CSARDKQGAKSEAFF. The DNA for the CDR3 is TGCAGTGCTAGAGATAAACAGGGGGCGAAGTCTGAAGCTTTCTTT.

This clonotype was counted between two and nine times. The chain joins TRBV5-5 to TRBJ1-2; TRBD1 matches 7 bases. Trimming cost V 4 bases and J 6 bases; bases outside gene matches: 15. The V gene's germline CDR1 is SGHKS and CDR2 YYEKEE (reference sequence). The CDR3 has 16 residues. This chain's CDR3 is CASSTSSPLTGHGYTF. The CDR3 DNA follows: TGTGCCAGCAGCACCTCGAGTCCCCTGACAGGGCATGGCTACACCTTC.

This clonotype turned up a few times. Here the CDR3 reads CASSTGTSVLDTQYF. DNA of the CDR3: TGCGCCAGCAGCACCGGGACCTCAGTGTTGGATACGCAGTATTTT. The chain combines TRBV5-1 with TRBJ2-3; D may correspond to TRBD1 or TRBD2 (5 bases each). Germline V gene lookup returns CDR1 SGHRS and CDR2 YFSETQ. Trimming pared 4 bases from V and 6 bases from J, leaving 18 bases between. The CDR3 contains 15 residues.

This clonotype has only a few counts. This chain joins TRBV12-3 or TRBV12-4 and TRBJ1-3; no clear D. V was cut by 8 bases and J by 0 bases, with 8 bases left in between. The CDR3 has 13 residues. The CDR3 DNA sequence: TGTGCCAGCTCAACCCTCTCTGGAAACACCATATATTTT. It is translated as CASSTLSGNTIYF.

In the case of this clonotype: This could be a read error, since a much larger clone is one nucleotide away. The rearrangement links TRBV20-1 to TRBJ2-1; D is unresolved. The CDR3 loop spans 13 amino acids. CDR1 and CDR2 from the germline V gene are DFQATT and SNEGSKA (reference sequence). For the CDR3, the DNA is TGCAGCTTCCTACGATCAGCTGGGGATGAGCAGTTCTTC. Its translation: CSFLRSAGDEQFF.

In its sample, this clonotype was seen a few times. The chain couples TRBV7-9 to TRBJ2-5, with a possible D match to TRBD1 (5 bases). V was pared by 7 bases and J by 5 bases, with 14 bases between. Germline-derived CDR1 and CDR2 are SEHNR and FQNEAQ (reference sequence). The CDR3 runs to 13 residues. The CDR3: CASTVGRLETQYF. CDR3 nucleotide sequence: TGTGCCAGCACCGTGGGGCGACTGGAGACCCAGTACTTC.

The DNA of the CDR3 is TGTGCCAGCAGCGGGGAGAGTTACGAGCAGTACTTC. This sequence encodes CASSGESYEQYF. This chain uses TRBV5-4 with TRBJ2-7; D is perhaps TRBD2 (5 bases). The CDR3 has 12 residues. CDR1 is SGHNT, CDR2 YYREEE, per germline (reference sequence). V lost 4 bases to trimming and J lost 4 bases, with 9 bases between them.

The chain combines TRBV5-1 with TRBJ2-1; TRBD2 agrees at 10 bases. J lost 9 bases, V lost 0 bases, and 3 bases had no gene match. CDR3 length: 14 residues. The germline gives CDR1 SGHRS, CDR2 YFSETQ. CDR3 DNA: TGCGCCAGCAGCTTGGGAGGACTAGCGGTTGAGCAGTTCTTC. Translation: CASSLGGLAVEQFF.

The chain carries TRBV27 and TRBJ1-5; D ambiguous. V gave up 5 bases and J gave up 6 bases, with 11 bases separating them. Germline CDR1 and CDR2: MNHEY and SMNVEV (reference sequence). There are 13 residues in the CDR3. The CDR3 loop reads CASSPSTGQPQHF. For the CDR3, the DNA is TGTGCCAGCAGTCCCTCGACCGGTCAGCCCCAGCATTTT.

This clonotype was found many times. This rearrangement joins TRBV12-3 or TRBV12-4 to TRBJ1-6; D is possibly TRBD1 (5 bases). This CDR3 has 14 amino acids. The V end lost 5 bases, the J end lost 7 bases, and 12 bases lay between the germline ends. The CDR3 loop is CASSQSTVNSPLHF. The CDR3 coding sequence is TGTGCCAGCAGTCAATCGACAGTAAATTCACCCCTCCACTTT.

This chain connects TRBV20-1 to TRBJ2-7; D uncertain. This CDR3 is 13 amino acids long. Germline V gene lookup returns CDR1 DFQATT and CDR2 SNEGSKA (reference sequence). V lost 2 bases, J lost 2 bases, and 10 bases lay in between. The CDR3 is CSARLAPAYEQYF. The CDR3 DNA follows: TGCAGTGCTAGATTGGCCCCCGCCTACGAGCAGTACTTC.

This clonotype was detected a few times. The DNA of the CDR3 is TGTGCCAGCAGCTTCCGTCGGGCGTCCTACAATGAGCAGTTCTTC. This translates into CASSFRRASYNEQFF. The chain carries TRBV7-2 and TRBJ2-1; D not resolved. Germline V gene sequence: CDR1 SGHTA, CDR2 FQGNSA. The CDR3 runs 15 residues. Trimming shortened V by 3 bases and J by 1 base, and 10 bases separated the two germline ends.

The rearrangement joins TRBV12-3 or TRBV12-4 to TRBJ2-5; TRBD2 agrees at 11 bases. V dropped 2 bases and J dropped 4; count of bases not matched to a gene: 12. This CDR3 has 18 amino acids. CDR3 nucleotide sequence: TGTGCCAGCAGTTTAAAGTCTAGCGGGAGGTCTCCTCGAGAGACCCAGTACTTC. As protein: CASSLKSSGRSPRETQYF.

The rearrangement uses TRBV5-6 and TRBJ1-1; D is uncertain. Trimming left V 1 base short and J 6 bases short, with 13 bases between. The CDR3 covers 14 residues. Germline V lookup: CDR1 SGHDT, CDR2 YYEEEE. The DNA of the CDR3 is TGTGCCAGCAGCTTGTACCCAGACGACGCTGAAGCTTTCTTT. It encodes CASSLYPDDAEAFF.

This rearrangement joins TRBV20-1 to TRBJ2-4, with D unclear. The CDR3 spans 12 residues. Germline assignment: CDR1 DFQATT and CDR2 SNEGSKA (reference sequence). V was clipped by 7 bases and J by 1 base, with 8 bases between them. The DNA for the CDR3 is TGCAGTGTTTATGGGGCCAAAAACATTCAGTACTTC. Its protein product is CSVYGAKNIQYF.